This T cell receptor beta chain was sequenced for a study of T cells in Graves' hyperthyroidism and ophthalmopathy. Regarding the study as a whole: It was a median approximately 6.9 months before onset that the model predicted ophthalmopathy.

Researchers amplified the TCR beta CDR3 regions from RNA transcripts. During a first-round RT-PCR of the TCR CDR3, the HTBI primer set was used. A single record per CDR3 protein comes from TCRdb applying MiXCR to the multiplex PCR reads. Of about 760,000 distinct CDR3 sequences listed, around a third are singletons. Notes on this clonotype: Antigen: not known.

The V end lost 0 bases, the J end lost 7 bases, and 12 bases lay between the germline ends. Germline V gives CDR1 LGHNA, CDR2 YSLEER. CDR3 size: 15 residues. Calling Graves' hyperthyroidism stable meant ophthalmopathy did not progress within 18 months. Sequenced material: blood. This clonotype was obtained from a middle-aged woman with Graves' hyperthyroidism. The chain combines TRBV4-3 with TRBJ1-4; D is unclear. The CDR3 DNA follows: TGCGCCAGCAGCCAAGATGCGGAAATCGGTGAAAAACTGTTTTTT. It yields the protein CASSQDAEIGEKLFF.